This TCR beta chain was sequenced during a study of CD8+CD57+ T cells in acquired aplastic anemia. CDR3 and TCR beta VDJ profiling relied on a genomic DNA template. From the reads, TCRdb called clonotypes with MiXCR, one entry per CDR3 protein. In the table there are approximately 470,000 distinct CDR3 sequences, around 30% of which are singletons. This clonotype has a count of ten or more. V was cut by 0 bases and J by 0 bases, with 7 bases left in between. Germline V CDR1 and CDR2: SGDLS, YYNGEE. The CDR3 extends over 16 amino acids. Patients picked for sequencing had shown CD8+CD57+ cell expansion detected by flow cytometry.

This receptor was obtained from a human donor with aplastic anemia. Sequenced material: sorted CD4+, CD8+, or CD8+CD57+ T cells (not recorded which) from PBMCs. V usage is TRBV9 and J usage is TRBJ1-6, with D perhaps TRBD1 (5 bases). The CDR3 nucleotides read TGTGCCAGCAGCGTAGGGGGCGACTCCTATAATTCACCCCTCCACTTT. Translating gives CASSVGGDSYNSPLHF.